The 3 T cell receptor beta chains presented below share a single source sample, sequenced in a study of blood T cell repertoires in COVID-19. Produced via immunoSEQ multiplex PCR; TCRdb's table is partial and in-frame only. The sample yields fewer than 85,000 clones, approximately 79% seen once. The specimen was peripheral blood. The source of these receptors is a man between 60 and 75 years old with active or convalescent COVID-19.

This clone was observed a handful of times. The chain joins TRBV7-9 to TRBJ1-2; perhaps TRBD1 as D (6 bases). Between the trimmed V and J ends, which lost 3 bases and 5 bases, there was a span of 13 bases. Germline V CDR1 and CDR2: SEHNR, FQNEAQ (reference sequence). This CDR3 is 14 amino acids long. The CDR3 protein is CASSFAGAQYGYTF. In nucleotides, the CDR3 is TGTGCCAGCAGCTTTGCAGGGGCTCAGTATGGCTACACCTTC. Together with reference TRBV7-9 and TRBJ1-2, the CDR3 gives the full variable domain: DTGVSQNPRHKITKRGQNVTFRCDPISEHNRLYWYRQTLGQGPEFLTYFQNEAQLEKSRLLSDRFSAERPKGSFSTLEIQRTEQGDSAMYLCASSFAGAQYGYTFGSGTRLTVV.

The J gene is TRBJ1-3, the V gene TRBV2; D may be TRBD1 (5 bases). Trimming took 3 bases from V and 2 from J, leaving 14 bases between them. The length of the CDR3 is 16 residues. Germline values: CDR1 SNHLY, CDR2 FYNNEI. The CDR3 nucleotides read TGTGCCAGCAGTGAGGTGGGGCGAAGCGCTGGAAACACCATATATTTT. It translates to CASSEVGRSAGNTIYF.

This clone has more than one count but fewer than ten. The V call is TRBV5-6, the J call TRBJ2-7; TRBD1 matches 9 bases. V lost 1 base and J lost 6; bases outside the gene matches: 8. CDR3 size: 15 residues. The germline gives CDR1 SGHDT, CDR2 YYEEEE. CDR3 sequence: CASSLTGTGNAEQYF. For the CDR3, the DNA is TGTGCCAGCAGCTTGACAGGGACAGGGAATGCCGAGCAGTACTTC.